The rows below give T cell receptor beta chains drawn from one sample of a study of T cell responses to AZD1222 COVID-19 vaccine. Only in-frame clones appear in the TCRdb table, and some are missing; sequencing was by immunoSEQ multiplex PCR. Of some 100,000 clones in the sample, roughly 90% were seen once. The specimen was peripheral blood, collected on day 0 of AZD1222 vaccination. The receptors stem from an adult in good health. The CDR3 runs from the conserved cysteine through the conserved F or W. Fields, in order: D gene, clone size, J gene, V gene, CDR3 protein, CDR3 DNA. A D gene is named only where the DNA matches it firmly. A clone size is listed for some rows: how often the clone was seen (once, few, many), or a class if it is expanded.

D gene: TRBD1
clone size: -
J gene: TRBJ1-5
V gene: TRBV19
CDR3 protein: CASTRRDRVNQPQHF
CDR3 DNA: TGTGCCAGTACCCGCCGGGACAGGGTAAATCAGCCCCAGCATTTT

D gene: -
clone size: -
J gene: TRBJ1-6
V gene: TRBV9
CDR3 protein: CASSVGGTNSPLHF
CDR3 DNA: TGTGCCAGCAGCGTAGGGGGCACTAATTCACCCCTCCACTTT

D gene: -
clone size: once
J gene: TRBJ2-7
V gene: TRBV6-2/TRBV6-3
CDR3 protein: CASSVGRYEQYF
CDR3 DNA: TGTGCCAGCAGCGTCGGGCGTTACGAGCAGTACTTC

D gene: -
clone size: -
J gene: TRBJ1-2
V gene: TRBV27
CDR3 protein: CASRGQFGESYGYTF
CDR3 DNA: TGTGCCAGCAGGGGGCAGTTTGGGGAGTCCTATGGCTACACCTTC

D gene: TRBD1
clone size: -
J gene: TRBJ2-7
V gene: TRBV18
CDR3 protein: CASSPETGVDEQYF
CDR3 DNA: TGTGCCAGCTCACCTGAGACAGGGGTGGACGAGCAGTACTTC

D gene: -
clone size: -
J gene: TRBJ1-2
V gene: TRBV7-9
CDR3 protein: CASSLEAGSNYGYTF
CDR3 DNA: TGTGCCAGCAGCTTAGAAGCGGGCTCTAACTATGGCTACACCTTC

D gene: -
clone size: once
J gene: TRBJ1-3
V gene: TRBV2
CDR3 protein: CASSGDIGNTIYF
CDR3 DNA: TGTGCCAGCAGTGGGGACATCGGAAACACCATATATTTT

D gene: -
clone size: -
J gene: TRBJ1-1
V gene: TRBV7-9
CDR3 protein: CASSATGTEAFF
CDR3 DNA: TGTGCCAGCAGCGCGACGGGCACTGAAGCTTTCTTT

D gene: -
clone size: -
J gene: TRBJ1-2
V gene: TRBV29-1
CDR3 protein: CSVAGAGYGYTF
CDR3 DNA: TGCAGCGTTGCGGGGGCAGGATATGGCTACACCTTC

D gene: -
clone size: once
J gene: TRBJ1-2
V gene: TRBV15
CDR3 protein: CATSRDHGVSQLNTF
CDR3 DNA: TGTGCCACCAGCAGAGATCATGGAGTGTCCCAACTAAACACCTTC

D gene: TRBD1
clone size: -
J gene: TRBJ2-2
V gene: TRBV5-1
CDR3 protein: CASSFNRGRTGELFF
CDR3 DNA: TGCGCCAGCAGCTTCAACAGGGGGCGAACCGGGGAGCTGTTTTTT

D gene: TRBD1
clone size: -
J gene: TRBJ1-5
V gene: TRBV6-2/TRBV6-3
CDR3 protein: CASSYNQGAIQPQHF
CDR3 DNA: TGTGCCAGCAGTTACAATCAGGGGGCAATTCAGCCCCAGCATTTT

D gene: TRBD1
clone size: -
J gene: TRBJ1-2
V gene: TRBV6-1
CDR3 protein: CASSEEGQGIYGYTF
CDR3 DNA: TGTGCCAGCAGTGAAGAGGGACAGGGAATCTATGGCTACACCTTC

D gene: -
clone size: -
J gene: TRBJ1-1
V gene: TRBV5-1
CDR3 protein: CASSLGLLAGVGDTEAFF
CDR3 DNA: TGCGCCAGCAGCTTGGGACTTTTGGCAGGGGTAGGAGACACTGAAGCTTTCTTT

D gene: -
clone size: -
J gene: TRBJ1-2
V gene: TRBV7-9
CDR3 protein: CASSLGGQNYGYTF
CDR3 DNA: TGTGCCAGCAGCTTAGGAGGCCAGAACTATGGCTACACCTTC

D gene: -
clone size: -
J gene: TRBJ1-1
V gene: TRBV27
CDR3 protein: CASSFSRANTEAFF
CDR3 DNA: TGTGCCAGCAGTTTTAGCCGGGCAAACACTGAAGCTTTCTTT